This T cell receptor beta chain originates from a study of blood T cell repertoires in COVID-19. Across the study: Some COVID-19 samples were acute and others convalescent; all came from the United States, Italy and Spain. T cells, B-cell-depleted T cells, or PBMCs supplied cDNA or gDNA.

Libraries were prepared by immunoSEQ multiplex PCR; TCRdb keeps only in-frame clonotypes and omits some of them. Altogether some 170,000 clones are present, 60% to 80% being singletons, with the ten largest covering around 3%. Germline V lookup: CDR1 LGHDT, CDR2 YNNKEL (reference sequence). This CDR3 comprises 14 residues. With 4 bases removed from V and 10 bases from J, the gap between germline ends came to 14 bases. Sequencing was performed on peripheral blood. The TCR sequence derives from a man in his sixties or seventies with acute or convalescent COVID-19. This rearrangement joins TRBV3-1 (or the pseudogene TRBV3-2) to TRBJ1-6; unclear D gene. The CDR3 is CASSLTRAYSPLHF. In DNA, the CDR3 is TGTGCCAGCAGCCTGACACGAGCCTACTCACCCCTCCACTTT.